A single sample gave rise to the 32 T cell receptor beta chains below, sequenced in a study of a mutant IDH1 vaccine in newly diagnosed glioma. TCRdb keeps only in-frame clones here, not all; method: immunoSEQ multiplex PCR. Found here are about 51,000 clones, more than 60% of them singletons; the top ten hold less than 2%. Stated time point: baseline, week 1 (first vaccination visit). The sample's treatment: pre-vaccination baseline after standard-of-care therapy. The starting material was PBMCs, obtained from a glioma patient treated with radiotherapy, temozolomide or both. Receptors were obtained from a woman between 40 and 55 years old with glioma.

The gene calls are TRBV2 and TRBJ1-5, with D unclear. From germline, CDR1 is SNHLY and CDR2 FYNNEI. V gave up 2 bases and J gave up 5 bases, with 10 bases separating them. The CDR3 has 14 residues. CDR3 nucleotides: TGTGCCAGCAGTGAACCCGCTGGGTATCAGCCCCAGCATTTT. Protein product: CASSEPAGYQPQHF. The entire variable domain, with the rest obtained from reference TRBV2 and TRBJ1-5, is as follows: EPEVTQTPSHQVTQMGQEVILRCVPISNHLYFYWYRQILGQKVEFLVSFYNNEISEKSEIFDDQFSVERPDGSNFTLKIRSTKLEDSAMYFCASSEPAGYQPQHFGDGTRLSIL.

The genes are TRBV2 and TRBJ2-3, with no clear D. Trimming removed 7 bases at V and 11 bases at J, with 16 bases between. Germline lookup yields CDR1 SNHLY and CDR2 FYNNEI. CDR3 size: 12 residues. CDR3 nucleotides: TGTGCCAGCATTGCTTCAAAAGACGGGCAGTATTTT. It codes for CASIASKDGQYF.

The genes are TRBV7-2 and TRBJ1-6, with D hard to call. The V end was cut by 5 bases, the J end by 6 bases, with 14 bases between. From germline, CDR1 is SGHTA and CDR2 FQGNSA. This CDR3 is built from 15 residues. In nucleotides, the CDR3 is TGTGCCAGCAGCACTGTTTCAGTCACTAATTCACCCCTCCACTTT. Its protein product is CASSTVSVTNSPLHF.

The chain combines TRBV9 with TRBJ1-3; D is possibly TRBD1 (5 bases). The germline CDR1 and CDR2 sequences are SGDLS and YYNGEE. The CDR3 runs 16 residues. The V end lost 0 bases, the J end lost 2 bases, and 12 bases lay between the germline ends. CDR3 in amino acids: CASSVGQGRPGNTIYF. CDR3 bases: TGTGCCAGCAGCGTAGGTCAGGGCAGGCCTGGAAACACCATATATTTT.

This clone appeared once. The gene calls are TRBV9 and TRBJ2-7, with 11 bases matching TRBD1. The length of the CDR3 is 15 residues. The V gene end was trimmed by 3 bases and the J gene end by 4 bases; junction bases not matched to a gene: 6. Germline-derived CDR1 and CDR2 are SGDLS and YYNGEE. The CDR3 is CASSAGQGVEYEQYF. The CDR3 bases are TGTGCCAGCAGCGCGGGACAGGGGGTTGAGTACGAGCAGTACTTC.

V and J are TRBV5-1 and TRBJ2-5; 7 bases fit TRBD2. The CDR3 length is 14 residues. The V gene end was trimmed by 7 bases and the J gene end by 3 bases; junction bases not matched to a gene: 9. In germline, CDR1 is SGHRS, CDR2 YFSETQ. For the CDR3, the DNA is TGCGCCAGCCACCCCACCGGGACTAAAGAGACCCAGTACTTC. It yields the protein CASHPTGTKETQYF. Combining the CDR3 with reference TRBV5-1 and TRBJ2-5 gives the whole variable domain KAGVTQTPRYLIKTRGQQVTLSCSPISGHRSVSWYQQTPGQGLQFLFEYFSETQRNKGNFPGRFSGRQFSNSRSEMNVSTLELGDSALYLCASHPTGTKETQYFGPGTRLLVL.

This chain connects TRBV30 to TRBJ2-3; 9 bases align to TRBD1. Germline V CDR1 and CDR2: GTSNPN, SVGIG (reference sequence). The CDR3 extends over 16 amino acids. J gave up 2 bases and V 2 bases, and 8 bases lay outside the gene matches. The CDR3 spells CAWSTKGQGDTDTQYF. For the CDR3, the DNA is TGTGCCTGGAGTACCAAGGGACAGGGTGACACAGATACGCAGTATTTT. The whole variable domain, filled in from reference TRBV30 and TRBJ2-3, reads SQTIHQWPATLVQPVGSPLSLECTVEGTSNPNLYWYRQAAGRGLQLLFYSVGIGQISSEVPQNLSASRPQDRQFILSSKKLLLSDSGFYLCAWSTKGQGDTDTQYFGPGTRLTVL.

The chain recombines TRBV7-9 with TRBJ2-1; D uncertain. The ends were cut back, 5 bases at V and 0 bases at J, with 17 bases in the middle. Germline CDR1 and CDR2: SEHNR and FQNEAQ (reference sequence). This CDR3 comprises 17 residues. The CDR3 protein is CASSPQSGQISYNEQFF. CDR3 sequence (DNA): TGTGCCAGCAGCCCACAGTCGGGCCAGATCTCCTACAATGAGCAGTTCTTC.

Here the CDR3 DNA reads TGCGCCAGCAGCCATCTGGGGGGGGGCTCGGGTGAAAAACTGTTTTTT. Protein sequence: CASSHLGGGSGEKLFF. The chain recombines TRBV4-1 with TRBJ1-4, with TRBD1 as a possible D gene (6 bases). Trimming left V 3 bases short and J 7 bases short, with 18 bases between. In germline, CDR1 is MGHRA, CDR2 YSYEKL. The CDR3 runs to 16 residues.

The chain employs TRBV2 and TRBJ1-2; D not resolved. Trimming cost V 2 bases and J 7 bases, with 14 bases left between them. The CDR3 has 14 residues. CDR1 SNHLY and CDR2 FYNNEI come from the germline V gene. For the CDR3, the DNA is TGTGCCAGCAGTGAACCCTTCCGTGGCCCTGGCTACACCTTC. This gives the protein CASSEPFRGPGYTF.

The CDR3 loop reads CASSLDWTAGNTIYF. DNA of the CDR3: TGTGCCAGCAGCTTGGACTGGACAGCCGGAAACACCATATATTTT. The rearrangement joins TRBV5-4 to TRBJ1-3; possibly TRBD1 for D (6 bases). The CDR3 totals 15 residues. Germline values: CDR1 SGHNT, CDR2 YYREEE (reference sequence). Trimming pared 0 bases from V and 4 bases from J, leaving 11 bases between.

The chain links TRBV5-6 to TRBJ1-4, with 11 bases matching TRBD1. Losses at the gene ends were 4 bases for V and 8 bases for J; bases not matched to a gene: 10. Germline assignment: CDR1 SGHDT and CDR2 YYEEEE. This CDR3 contains 16 residues. CDR3 DNA: TGTGCCAGCAGCCCTGGCGTGGGACAGGGGGACGAAAAACTGTTTTTT. It yields the protein CASSPGVGQGDEKLFF.

The chain links TRBV7-2 to TRBJ2-5; TRBD2 matches 10 bases. Germline lookup yields CDR1 SGHTA and CDR2 FQGNSA. The V gene end was trimmed by 5 bases and the J gene end by 7 bases; junction bases not matched to a gene: 13. The CDR3 length is 16 residues. CDR3 in amino acids: CASSQPSGGNSGTQYF. The CDR3 coding sequence is TGTGCCAGCAGCCAGCCTAGCGGGGGAAATTCAGGGACCCAGTACTTC.

The J gene is TRBJ2-3, the V gene TRBV10-3, with D perhaps given as TRBD1 or TRBD2 (6 bases each). From germline, CDR1 is ENHRY and CDR2 SYGVKD. There are 15 residues in the CDR3. V was trimmed by 4 bases and J by 0 bases, leaving 11 bases between them. The CDR3 reads CAISATGASTDTQYF. The CDR3 DNA reads as TGTGCCATCAGTGCGACGGGGGCTAGCACAGATACGCAGTATTTT.

The chain links TRBV7-6 to TRBJ2-5, with D maybe TRBD2 (6 bases). The V gene's germline CDR1 is SGHVS and CDR2 FNYEAQ. This CDR3 spans 16 amino acids. Trimming shortened V by 5 bases and J by 3 bases, and 19 bases separated the two germline ends. DNA for the CDR3: TGTGCCAGCAGCCCACTAACCCAGGGAGGAGAAGAGACCCAGTACTTC. As protein: CASSPLTQGGEETQYF.

The chain has TRBV14 and TRBJ2-7; D is uncertain. Germline CDR1 SGHDN, CDR2 FVKESK. Trimming pared 8 bases from V and 0 bases from J, leaving 17 bases between. The CDR3 consists of 15 residues. CDR3 DNA: TGTGCCAGCGGAGTCCGTATTGGTGGCTCCTACGAGCAGTACTTC. Its protein is CASGVRIGGSYEQYF.

This clone was counted only a few times. The chain joins TRBV5-6 to TRBJ1-1, with TRBD1 matching over 7 bases. The CDR3 spans 13 residues. Germline loops: CDR1 SGHDT, CDR2 YYEEEE. J lost 5 bases, V lost 4 bases, and 5 bases had no gene match. The CDR3 DNA is TGTGCCAGCAGCCAAGTACAGGGGACTGAAGCTTTCTTT. This sequence encodes CASSQVQGTEAFF.

V gene TRBV2 combines with J gene TRBJ1-5; TRBD1 aligns across 11 bases. The V gene end was trimmed by 6 bases and the J gene end by 4 bases; junction bases not matched to a gene: 5. This CDR3 has 15 amino acids. The germline V gene encodes CDR1 SNHLY and CDR2 FYNNEI. The DNA for the CDR3 is TGTGCCAGCAGCGGGGACAGGGGGAAGAATCAGCCCCAGCATTTT. It specifies CASSGDRGKNQPQHF. Supplemented by reference TRBV2 and TRBJ1-5, the full variable domain reads EPEVTQTPSHQVTQMGQEVILRCVPISNHLYFYWYRQILGQKVEFLVSFYNNEISEKSEIFDDQFSVERPDGSNFTLKIRSTKLEDSAMYFCASSGDRGKNQPQHFGDGTRLSIL.

This chain uses TRBV2 with TRBJ2-5; TRBD2 matches at 7 bases. With V trimmed by 7 bases and J by 0 bases, 5 bases remained unmatched. The CDR3 runs to 14 residues. CDR1 and CDR2 (germline): SNHLY, FYNNEI. The CDR3: CASNLLADQETQYF. The CDR3 region has the DNA TGTGCCAGCAATCTCCTAGCGGACCAAGAGACCCAGTACTTC.

The chain has TRBV4-1 and TRBJ1-5, with D possibly matching TRBD1 (6 bases). The CDR3 extends over 15 amino acids. Trimming removed 4 bases at V and 7 bases at J, with 17 bases between. Germline CDR1 and CDR2: MGHRA and YSYEKL. CDR3 in DNA: TGCGCCAGCAGCCTCAGGACGGGGGCCGGGCAGCCCCAGCATTTT. Translated, it gives CASSLRTGAGQPQHF.

The chain joins TRBV5-1 to TRBJ2-7; 7 nucleotides match TRBD1. Germline values: CDR1 SGHRS, CDR2 YFSETQ. The CDR3 is made up of 14 amino acids. The V and J ends lost 4 bases and 6 bases, in that order; junction bases with no gene match: 10. The CDR3 loop is CASSTHTGDAEQYF. The CDR3 bases are TGCGCCAGCAGCACCCACACAGGGGACGCCGAGCAGTACTTC.

The chain recombines TRBV5-6 with TRBJ1-2, with 8 bases lining up with TRBD1. Germline V CDR1 and CDR2: SGHDT, YYEEEE. V shed 4 bases, J shed 6 bases, and the junction held 11 bases outside the gene matches. The CDR3 spans 15 residues. The DNA for the CDR3 is TGTGCCAGCAGCGAGACAGGGGCCGAATCCCATGGCTACACCTTC. As protein: CASSETGAESHGYTF. Based on the CDR3 plus reference TRBV5-6 and TRBJ1-2, the full variable domain is DAGVTQSPTHLIKTRGQQVTLRCSPKSGHDTVSWYQQALGQGPQFIFQYYEEEERQRGNFPDRFSGHQFPNYSSELNVNALLLGDSALYLCASSETGAESHGYTFGSGTRLTVV.

V is TRBV6-5 and J is TRBJ2-3; TRBD2 aligns across 12 bases. Unmatched junction bases numbered 13, after V lost 4 bases and J lost 11 bases. This CDR3 is 16 amino acids long. Germline V lookup: CDR1 MNHEY, CDR2 SVGAGI. CDR3 in DNA: TGTGCCAGCAGTTCGCTACTAGCGGGGGGAAGGTTTATGCAGTATTTT. Its protein product is CASSSLLAGGRFMQYF.

The chain is built from TRBV9 and TRBJ2-5; 8 bases map to TRBD1. The V gene end was trimmed by 4 bases and the J gene end by 5 bases; junction bases not matched to a gene: 7. Germline CDR1 and CDR2: SGDLS and YYNGEE. This CDR3 region has 14 residues. CDR3 in amino acids: CASSLPDRAETQYF. CDR3 nucleotides: TGTGCCAGCAGCCTCCCGGACAGGGCTGAGACCCAGTACTTC.

The chain employs TRBV6-6 and TRBJ1-2; TRBD1 matches at 8 bases. J was trimmed by 7 bases and V by 10 bases; bases with no gene match: 11. Germline CDR1 MNHNY, CDR2 SVGAGI (reference sequence). CDR3 length equals 13 residues. The CDR3 loop is CAIYGGQGPGYTF. The CDR3 nucleotides read TGTGCCATATACGGAGGACAGGGACCTGGCTACACCTTC.

V usage is TRBV5-4 and J usage is TRBJ1-1; TRBD1 matches at 7 bases. This CDR3 is 14 amino acids long. The germline gives CDR1 SGHNT, CDR2 YYREEE (reference sequence). V dropped 0 bases and J dropped 6; count of bases not matched to a gene: 5. Here the CDR3 reads CASSLESGTAEAFF. The DNA for the CDR3 is TGTGCCAGCAGCTTGGAATCTGGGACAGCTGAAGCTTTCTTT.

The chain uses TRBV6-5 and TRBJ2-7, with TRBD1 matching 9 bases. CDR1 is MNHEY, CDR2 SVGAGI, per germline. The junction had 2 bases not matched to a gene; V was cut back by 0 bases and J by 2 bases. The CDR3 is 15 residues long. CDR3 DNA: TGTGCCAGCAGTTACTCTGGGACAGGGCCCTACGAGCAGTACTTC. Its protein is CASSYSGTGPYEQYF.

The V gene is TRBV7-9, the J gene TRBJ1-1, with unresolved D. This CDR3 region has 14 residues. Trimming removed 1 base at V and 6 bases at J, with 12 bases between. Germline lookup yields CDR1 SEHNR and CDR2 FQNEAQ (reference sequence). DNA of the CDR3: TGTGCCAGCAGCTTAGTGCTGGGTATCGCTGAAGCTTTCTTT. Translating it yields CASSLVLGIAEAFF. Full variable domain (outside the CDR3, taken from reference TRBV7-9 and TRBJ1-1): DTGVSQNPRHKITKRGQNVTFRCDPISEHNRLYWYRQTLGQGPEFLTYFQNEAQLEKSRLLSDRFSAERPKGSFSTLEIQRTEQGDSAMYLCASSLVLGIAEAFFGQGTRLTVV.

This chain connects TRBV5-6 to TRBJ2-7, with TRBD1 as a possible D gene (5 bases). Trimming took off 1 base at V and 0 bases at J, with 11 bases between the two ends. Germline V gene sequence: CDR1 SGHDT, CDR2 YYEEEE. This CDR3 contains 15 residues. CDR3 protein: CASSLWGTYSYEQYF. In nucleotides, the CDR3 is TGTGCCAGCAGCTTGTGGGGCACCTACTCCTACGAGCAGTACTTC.

J is TRBJ2-5 and V is TRBV10-3, with D perhaps being TRBD1 or TRBD2 (5 bases each). The germline V and J ends were trimmed by 6 bases and 2 bases, with 10 bases remaining between them. This CDR3 contains 13 residues. Germline assignment: CDR1 ENHRY and CDR2 SYGVKD. The CDR3 here is CAISGALQETQYF. DNA for the CDR3: TGTGCCATCAGCGGGGCATTACAAGAGACCCAGTACTTC.

CDR3 amino acids: CSVAAGGSTDTQYF. CDR3 nucleotides: TGCAGCGTGGCAGCGGGGGGGAGCACAGATACGCAGTATTTT. This chain uses TRBV29-1 with TRBJ2-3, with 10 bases identical to TRBD2. The CDR3 is 14 amino acids. The V segment lost 6 bases and the J segment 0 bases; nucleotides outside the gene matches: 3. Germline V gene lookup returns CDR1 SQVTM and CDR2 ANQGSEA.

As for this clone: At one end, the junction sequence differs from germline, possibly due to a read error. The J gene is TRBJ2-3, the V gene TRBV7-8, with 8 positions matching TRBD1. The CDR3 covers 16 residues. Per the germline V gene, CDR1 is SGHVS and CDR2 is FQNEAQ. The CDR3 DNA is TGTGCCAGCAGCCTTCGGACAGGGCGAGGCACGGATACGCAGTATTTT. This gives the protein CASSLRTGRGTDTQYF.